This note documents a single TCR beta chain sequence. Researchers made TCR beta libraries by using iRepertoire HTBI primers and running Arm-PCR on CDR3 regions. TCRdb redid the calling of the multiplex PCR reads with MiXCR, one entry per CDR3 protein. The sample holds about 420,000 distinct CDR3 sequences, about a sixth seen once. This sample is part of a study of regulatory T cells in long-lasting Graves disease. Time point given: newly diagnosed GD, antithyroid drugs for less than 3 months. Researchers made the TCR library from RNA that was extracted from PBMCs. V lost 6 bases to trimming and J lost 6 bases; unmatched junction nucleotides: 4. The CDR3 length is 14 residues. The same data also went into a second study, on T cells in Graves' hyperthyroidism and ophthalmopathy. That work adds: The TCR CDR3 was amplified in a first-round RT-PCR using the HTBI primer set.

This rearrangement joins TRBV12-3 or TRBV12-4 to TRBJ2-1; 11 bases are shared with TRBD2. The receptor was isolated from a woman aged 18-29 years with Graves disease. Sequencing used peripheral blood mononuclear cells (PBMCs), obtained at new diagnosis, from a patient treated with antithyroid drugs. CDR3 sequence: CASRTLAGVNEQFF. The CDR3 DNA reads TGTGCCAGCAGGACACTAGCGGGAGTCAATGAGCAGTTCTTC.